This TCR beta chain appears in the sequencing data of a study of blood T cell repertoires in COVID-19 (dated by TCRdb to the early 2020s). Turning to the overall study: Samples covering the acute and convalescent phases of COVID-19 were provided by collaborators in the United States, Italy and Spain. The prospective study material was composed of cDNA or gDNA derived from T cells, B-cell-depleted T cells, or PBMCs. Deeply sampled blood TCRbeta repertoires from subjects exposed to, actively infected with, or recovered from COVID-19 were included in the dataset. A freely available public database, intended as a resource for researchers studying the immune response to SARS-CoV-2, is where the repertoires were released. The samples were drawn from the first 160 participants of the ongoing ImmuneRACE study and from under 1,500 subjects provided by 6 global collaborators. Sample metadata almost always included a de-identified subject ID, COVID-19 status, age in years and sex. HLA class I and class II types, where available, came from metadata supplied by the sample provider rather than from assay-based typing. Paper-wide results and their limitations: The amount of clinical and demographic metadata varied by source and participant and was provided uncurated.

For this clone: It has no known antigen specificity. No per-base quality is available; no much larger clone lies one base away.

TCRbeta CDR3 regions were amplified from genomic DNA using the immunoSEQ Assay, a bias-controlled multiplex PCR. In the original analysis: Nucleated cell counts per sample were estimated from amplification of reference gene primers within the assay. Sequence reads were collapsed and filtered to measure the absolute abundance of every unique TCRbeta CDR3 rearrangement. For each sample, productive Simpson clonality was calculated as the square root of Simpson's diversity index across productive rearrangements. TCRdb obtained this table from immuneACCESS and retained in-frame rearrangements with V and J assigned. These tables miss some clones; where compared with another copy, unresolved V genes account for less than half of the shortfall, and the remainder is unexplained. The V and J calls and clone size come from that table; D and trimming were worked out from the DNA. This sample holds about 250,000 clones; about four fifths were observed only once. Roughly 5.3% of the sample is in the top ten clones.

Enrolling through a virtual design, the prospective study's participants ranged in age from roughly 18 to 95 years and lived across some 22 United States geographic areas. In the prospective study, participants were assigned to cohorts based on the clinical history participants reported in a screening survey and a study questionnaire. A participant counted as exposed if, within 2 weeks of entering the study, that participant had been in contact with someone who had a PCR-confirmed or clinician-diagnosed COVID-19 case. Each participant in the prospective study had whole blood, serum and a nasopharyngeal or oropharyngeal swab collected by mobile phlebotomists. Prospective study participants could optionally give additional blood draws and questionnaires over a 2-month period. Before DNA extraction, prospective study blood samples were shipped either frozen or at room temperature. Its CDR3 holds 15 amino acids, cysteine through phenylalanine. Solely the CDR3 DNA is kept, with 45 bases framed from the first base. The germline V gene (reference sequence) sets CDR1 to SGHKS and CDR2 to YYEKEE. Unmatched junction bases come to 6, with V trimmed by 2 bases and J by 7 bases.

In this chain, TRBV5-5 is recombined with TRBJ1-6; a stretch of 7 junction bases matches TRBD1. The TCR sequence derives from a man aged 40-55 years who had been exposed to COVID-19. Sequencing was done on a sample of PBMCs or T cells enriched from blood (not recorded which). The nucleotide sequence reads TGTGCCAGCAGCTTCAGTGGGACAGAGAATTCACCCCTCCACTTT. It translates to CASSFSGTENSPLHF. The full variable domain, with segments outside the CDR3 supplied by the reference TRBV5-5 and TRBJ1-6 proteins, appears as DAGVTQSPTHLIKTRGQQVTLRCSPISGHKSVSWYQQVLGQGPQFIFQYYEKEERGRGNFPDRFSARQFPNYSSELNVNALLLGDSALYLCASSFSGTENSPLHFGNGTRLTVT.